The 13 T cell receptor beta chains given below trace back to one sample, sequenced in a study of cytomegalovirus exposure and HLA in healthy donors. Generated by immunoSEQ multiplex PCR, the TCRdb table keeps only in-frame clones and is missing some. The sample includes under 200,000 clones, approximately 96% of them seen just once. The material sequenced was PBMCs. The receptors originated from a woman aged 18 to 35 in good health and CMV-seronegative.

The chain carries TRBV7-2 and TRBJ1-2; D unclear. Germline assignment: CDR1 SGHTA and CDR2 FQGNSA. The CDR3 has 16 amino acids. V was pared by 4 bases and J by 4 bases, with 19 bases between. CDR3 DNA sequence: TGTGCCAGCAGCTCCTACGCGGGGAGGGAGGGCTATGGCTACACCTTC. This translates into CASSSYAGREGYGYTF.

This chain links TRBV19 with TRBJ2-1; 10 nucleotides align to TRBD1. The J segment lost 10 bases and the V segment lost 8 bases, leaving 11 bases of the junction unmatched. The CDR3 consists of 14 residues. From germline, CDR1 is LNHDA and CDR2 SQIVND (reference sequence). The CDR3 region is CASEPGQGPVEQFF. DNA of the CDR3: TGTGCCAGTGAGCCGGGACAGGGGCCTGTGGAGCAGTTCTTC.

The V call is TRBV6-5, the J call TRBJ2-7; D may be TRBD2 (6 bases). Germline V gene data show CDR1 as MNHEY and CDR2 as SVGAGI. V lost 6 bases to trimming and J lost 6 bases, with 15 bases between them. CDR3 size: 13 residues. The CDR3 spells CASRRPRGSEQYF. The CDR3 nucleotides read TGTGCCAGCAGGCGCCCCCGGGGGTCCGAGCAGTACTTC.

The gene calls are TRBV5-6 and TRBJ1-2; 7 bases are a match to TRBD1. Germline values: CDR1 SGHDT, CDR2 YYEEEE. The CDR3 sequence is 16 residues long. Trimming removed 1 base from V and 5 bases from J; junction bases left unmatched: 11. CDR3 nucleotides: TGTGCCAGCAGCTTGCCCCACCTACAGGGGACTTATGGCTACACCTTC. Amino acids: CASSLPHLQGTYGYTF.

J is TRBJ1-1 and V is TRBV5-4; weak D call: TRBD1 (6 bases). V was shortened by 2 bases and J by 1 base, with 12 bases between the two germline ends. CDR3 length: 15 residues. CDR1 and CDR2 (germline): SGHNT, YYREEE (reference sequence). CDR3 sequence: CASSLPGTQNTEAFF. CDR3 nucleotide sequence: TGTGCCAGCAGCTTACCAGGGACACAGAACACTGAAGCTTTCTTT.

V is TRBV30 and J is TRBJ2-3; TRBD2 agrees at 12 bases. The length of the CDR3 is 14 residues. Germline V gene data show CDR1 as GTSNPN and CDR2 as SVGIG (reference sequence). Trimming took 5 bases from V and 4 from J; bases not matched to a gene: 4. This CDR3 is CAWGLAGIPDTQYF. CDR3 bases: TGTGCCTGGGGACTAGCGGGGATACCAGATACGCAGTATTTT. Using reference TRBV30 and TRBJ2-3 for the parts outside the CDR3, the full variable domain is SQTIHQWPATLVQPVGSPLSLECTVEGTSNPNLYWYRQAAGRGLQLLFYSVGIGQISSEVPQNLSASRPQDRQFILSSKKLLLSDSGFYLCAWGLAGIPDTQYFGPGTRLTVL.

This clone was seen once. This chain joins TRBV6-1 and TRBJ1-2, with D hard to call. V lost 0 bases to trimming and J lost 0 bases, with 5 bases between them. Looked up from germline, CDR1 is MNHNS and CDR2 is SASEGT. This CDR3 contains 14 residues. The CDR3 nucleotides read TGTGCCAGCAGTGAAGCCCCAGCTAACTATGGCTACACCTTC. This sequence encodes CASSEAPANYGYTF.

J is TRBJ2-1 and V is TRBV7-8, with a tentative D call TRBD1 (6 bases). This CDR3 has 18 amino acids. CDR1 is SGHVS and CDR2 is FQNEAQ in the germline V gene. Trimming took 0 bases from V and 4 from J, leaving 19 bases between them. Here the CDR3 DNA reads TGTGCCAGCAGCTTAGCTGACAGGCCGAACTTCCTGTACAATGAGCAGTTCTTC. Protein product: CASSLADRPNFLYNEQFF.

The chain combines TRBV5-1 with TRBJ2-1, with a tentative D call TRBD1 (6 bases). This CDR3 has 16 residues. Trimming removed 0 bases from V and 4 bases from J, with 14 bases in between. CDR1 is SGHRS, CDR2 YFSETQ, per germline. The CDR3 spells CASSLDEGRGYNEQFF. The CDR3 coding sequence is TGCGCCAGCAGCTTGGATGAGGGTAGGGGGTACAATGAGCAGTTCTTC.

The chain employs TRBV27 and TRBJ1-5; no definite D call. CDR3 length: 13 residues. Germline V gives CDR1 MNHEY, CDR2 SMNVEV (reference sequence). Trimming took off 5 bases at V and 3 bases at J, with 8 bases between the two ends. This chain's CDR3 is CASSNRNNQPQHF. CDR3 coding DNA: TGTGCCAGCAGTAACAGAAACAATCAGCCCCAGCATTTT.

The V and J genes are TRBV7-3 and TRBJ2-3, with 8 nucleotides matching TRBD2. The junction had 5 bases not matched to a gene; V was cut back by 2 bases and J by 1 base. This CDR3 has 16 amino acids. In germline, CDR1 is SGHTA, CDR2 FQGTGA. CDR3 coding DNA: TGTGCCAGCAGCTTAGGCACAGCGGGGGGCACAGATACGCAGTATTTT. Protein: CASSLGTAGGTDTQYF.

This chain links TRBV2 with TRBJ2-3; D is possibly TRBD1 (6 bases). CDR1 is SNHLY and CDR2 is FYNNEI in the germline V gene. The CDR3 sequence is 15 residues long. Trimming took off 6 bases at V and 3 bases at J, with 16 bases between the two ends. CDR3 DNA sequence: TGTGCCAGCAGGCCCAGGGGTTTGGGGACAGATACGCAGTATTTT. Its protein is CASRPRGLGTDTQYF.

This chain joins TRBV6-1 and TRBJ2-7; 9 bases map to TRBD1. Unmatched junction bases numbered 7, after V lost 8 bases and J lost 2 bases. The CDR3 is 14 amino acids. The germline V gene encodes CDR1 MNHNS and CDR2 SASEGT. The CDR3 nucleotides read TGTGCCAGCGGCCCGGGACAGGGCCCCTACGAGCAGTACTTC. This encodes CASGPGQGPYEQYF.